This record concerns one T cell receptor (beta chain) sequence. Healthy bone marrow donors made up the cohort. Nominal health characterized the donors when sampled, though unrecorded immune exposures were likely. The CDR3 is 15 amino acids. Germline V CDR1 and CDR2: SQVTM, ANQGSEA. After removal of 5 bases from V and 2 bases from J, the junction contained 9 bases not matched to a gene. These data come from a study of cytomegalovirus exposure and HLA in healthy donors. It was with 60 Vbeta and 13 Jbeta primers that the PCR ran. The repertoire was sequenced with immunoSEQ multiplex PCR; TCRdb's copy has only in-frame clones and lacks some. Of 130,000 to 150,000 clones in the sample, roughly four fifths were seen once.

Sequencing was performed on PBMCs. The receptor's source is a woman in her fifties or sixties in good health and CMV-seronegative. The V call is TRBV29-1, the J call TRBJ2-3, with 8 bases that match TRBD2. The CDR3 nucleotides are TGCAGCGTTTCGTTCCAGCGGGGGCCCACAGATACGCAGTATTTT. Translated: CSVSFQRGPTDTQYF.